The 25 T cell receptor beta chains reported below all come from one sample, sequenced in a study. A single record per CDR3 protein comes from TCRdb applying MiXCR to the RT-PCR reads. In the table there are about 700,000 distinct CDR3 sequences, approximately 15% of which are singletons. Material: memory CD4+ T cells from blood. These receptors were obtained from a female donor in good health, serving as a healthy control.

The chain recombines TRBV5-5 with TRBJ1-3; perhaps TRBD1 as D (5 bases). V lost 3 bases, J lost 7 bases, and 14 bases lay in between. This CDR3 has 14 amino acids. Germline CDR1 and CDR2: SGHKS and YYEKEE (reference sequence). The CDR3 region has the DNA TGTGCCAGCAGCTGGGACGGCGGGAGGAACACCATATATTTT. Its protein product is CASSWDGGRNTIYF.

This clonotype was counted ten times or more. J is TRBJ2-1 and V is TRBV6-5; a possible D gene is TRBD1 (5 bases). The CDR3 length is 15 residues. Germline V CDR1 and CDR2: MNHEY, SVGAGI. Trimming removed 6 bases at V and 7 bases at J, with 19 bases between. CDR3 coding DNA: TGTGCCAGCAGCCGTCAGGGCCCTCCTGGGAATGAGCAGTTCTTC. It specifies CASSRQGPPGNEQFF.

V and J are TRBV6-6 and TRBJ1-1; possible D gene TRBD1, 6 bases. Trimming shortened V by 5 bases and J by 1 base, and 14 bases separated the two germline ends. The CDR3 sequence is 15 residues long. From germline, CDR1 is MNHNY and CDR2 SVGAGI (reference sequence). This chain's CDR3 is CASSTDGGGNTEAFF. The CDR3, as DNA: TGTGCCAGCAGTACGGACGGAGGGGGGAACACTGAAGCTTTCTTT.

This clonotype was seen many times. The chain employs TRBV20-1 and TRBJ2-7; 8 bases line up with TRBD1. Germline V gene data show CDR1 as DFQATT and CDR2 as SNEGSKA (reference sequence). With 0 bases clipped from V and 2 bases from J, the junction kept 6 bases outside the gene matches. This CDR3 contains 15 residues. DNA of the CDR3: TGCAGTGCTAGAGAACGGGACAGGTATCCCTACGAGCAGTACTTC. Encoded protein: CSARERDRYPYEQYF.

The V gene is TRBV5-6, the J gene TRBJ2-3; D possibly corresponds to TRBD2 (5 bases). The CDR3 spans 11 residues. Trimming took 7 bases from V and 8 from J, leaving 11 bases between them. CDR1 and CDR2 (germline): SGHDT, YYEEEE. The CDR3 sequence: CASGRASTQYF. CDR3 coding DNA: TGTGCCAGCGGGCGGGCTAGTACGCAGTATTTT.

The V gene is TRBV12-3 or TRBV12-4, the J gene TRBJ1-5; possible D gene TRBD1, 6 bases. The V and J ends lost 5 bases and 6 bases respectively, with 17 bases between them. The CDR3 sequence is 15 residues long. The CDR3 loop reads CASSPQPRGGQPQHF. Here the CDR3 DNA reads TGTGCCAGCAGTCCACAGCCCAGGGGAGGTCAGCCCCAGCATTTT.

This sequence joins TRBV27 and TRBJ2-2; the D gene is possibly TRBD1 (6 bases). The V end lost 7 bases, the J end lost 6 bases, and 18 bases lay between the germline ends. Germline V gives CDR1 MNHEY, CDR2 SMNVEV (reference sequence). The CDR3 has 15 amino acids. The CDR3: CASKHRTASAGELFF. In nucleotides, the CDR3 is TGTGCCAGCAAACATCGGACAGCGTCTGCCGGGGAGCTGTTTTTT.

This clonotype was counted many times. This chain links TRBV12-3 or TRBV12-4 with TRBJ2-5; possible D gene TRBD2, 5 bases. CDR3 size: 16 residues. Trimming left V 4 bases short and J 5 bases short, with 20 bases between. The CDR3 reads CASSSGRRGGLETQYF. The CDR3 DNA reads TGTGCCAGCAGTTCAGGACGGCGAGGAGGATTGGAGACCCAGTACTTC.

The sample holds a few counts of this clonotype. CDR3 DNA: TGCAGTGCTAGACACCCTCTAGCGGGGGACTCCTACGAGCAGTACTTC. This translates into CSARHPLAGDSYEQYF. The gene calls are TRBV20-1 and TRBJ2-7, with 10 nucleotides matching TRBD2. CDR1 and CDR2 from the germline V gene are DFQATT and SNEGSKA (reference sequence). The CDR3 spans 16 residues. Trimming at V came to 2 bases and at J to 0 bases, leaving 7 bases not matched to a gene.

This clonotype was seen many times. The chain links TRBV12-3 or TRBV12-4 to TRBJ2-7; 14 bases agree with TRBD2. There are 14 residues in the CDR3. V dropped 6 bases and J dropped 4; count of bases not matched to a gene: 2. The CDR3, as DNA: TGTGCCAGCAGGCGGACTAGCGGGGGGTACGAGCAGTACTTC. Amino acids: CASRRTSGGYEQYF.

This clonotype has a count of ten or more. The rearrangement joins TRBV6-2 or TRBV6-3 to TRBJ2-5; D tentatively reads TRBD1 or TRBD2 (5 bases each). The germline CDR1 and CDR2 sequences are MNHEY and SVGEGT. This CDR3 comprises 16 residues. V was shortened by 2 bases and J by 3 bases, with 16 bases between the two germline ends. Here the CDR3 DNA reads TGTGCCAGCAGTTACCCACTCGTGGGGGAGAAAGAGACCCAGTACTTC. Its protein product is CASSYPLVGEKETQYF.

Only a few counts were recorded for this clonotype. The chain is built from TRBV7-2 and TRBJ2-1, with 10 nucleotides matching TRBD2. This CDR3 contains 17 residues. Trimming removed 5 bases from V and 14 bases from J; junction bases left unmatched: 21. CDR1 is SGHTA and CDR2 is FQGNSA in the germline V gene. CDR3 DNA sequence: TGTGCCAGCAGCCGAACCTTACTAGCGGGGCCGTCTAAACAGGAGTTCTTC. Translated: CASSRTLLAGPSKQEFF. Supplemented by reference TRBV7-2 and TRBJ2-1, the full variable domain reads GAGVSQSPSNKVTEKGKDVELRCDPISGHTALYWYRQSLGQGLEFLIYFQGNSAPDKSGLPSDRFSAERTGGSVSTLTIQRTQQEDSAVYLCASSRTLLAGPSKQEFFGPGTRLTVL.

The rearrangement joins TRBV20-1 to TRBJ1-5, with D perhaps matching TRBD1 (5 bases). V was shortened by 5 bases and J by 3 bases, with 20 bases between the two germline ends. Germline assignment: CDR1 DFQATT and CDR2 SNEGSKA (reference sequence). CDR3 length equals 16 residues. In DNA form, the CDR3 reads TGCAGTGCTTTAGGCTTCCCCGGAGGGGCCAATCAGCCCCAGCATTTT. Translated: CSALGFPGGANQPQHF.

Comments on this clonotype: Mismatch with germline at one junction end may stem from a read error. V and J are TRBV28 and TRBJ1-2; D not resolved. Germline V lookup: CDR1 MDHEN, CDR2 SYDVKM. CDR3 length equals 14 residues. In DNA form, the CDR3 reads TGTGCCAGCAGTTCGACTACGGGCAACTATGGCAACACCTTC. This translates into CASSSTTGNYGNTF.

There are many counts of this clonotype. The chain combines TRBV5-1 with TRBJ1-2; 8 nucleotides agree with TRBD1. Germline V gene lookup returns CDR1 SGHRS and CDR2 YFSETQ. The ends lost 0 bases at V and 0 bases at J; junction bases unmatched: 4. CDR3 length equals 16 residues. CDR3 in DNA: TGCGCCAGCAGCTTGGGGGACAGGCGACCTAACTATGGCTACACCTTC. It yields the protein CASSLGDRRPNYGYTF.

The V and J genes are TRBV5-1 and TRBJ2-2; no firm D call. Germline V gene data show CDR1 as SGHRS and CDR2 as YFSETQ. CDR3 length: 13 amino acids. V was shortened by 4 bases and J by 4 bases, with 8 bases between the two germline ends. The CDR3 is CASSDPATGELFF. CDR3 DNA: TGCGCCAGCAGCGACCCCGCCACCGGGGAGCTGTTTTTT.

In its sample, this clonotype was seen a few times. The J gene is TRBJ1-4, the V gene TRBV29-1; D remains unclear. V was clipped by 4 bases and J by 4 bases, with 10 bases between them. Germline CDR1 and CDR2: SQVTM and ANQGSEA. This CDR3 region has 13 residues. The CDR3 DNA is TGCAGCGTTGGAACGGAATTTAATGAAAAACTGTTTTTT. Encoded protein: CSVGTEFNEKLFF.

The chain links TRBV7-2 to TRBJ1-5; 8 bases are a match to TRBD1. This CDR3 has 15 amino acids. V dropped 5 bases and J dropped 7; count of bases not matched to a gene: 10. From germline, CDR1 is SGHTA and CDR2 FQGNSA. CDR3 amino acids: CASSRTDRGRQPQHF. CDR3 sequence (DNA): TGTGCCAGCAGCCGTACCGACAGGGGACGACAGCCCCAGCATTTT.

The CDR3 loop reads CASSVERLGYGYTF. CDR3 bases: TGTGCCAGCAGCGTAGAACGCCTTGGCTATGGCTACACCTTC. The chain carries TRBV9 and TRBJ1-2; D is unresolved. The CDR3 has 14 amino acids. Germline CDR1 and CDR2: SGDLS and YYNGEE. V lost 0 bases and J lost 4, with 10 bases in between.

This clonotype was seen more than once but under ten times. This chain links TRBV5-1 with TRBJ2-1; 7 bases align to TRBD2. The CDR3 is 16 residues long. The junction had 15 bases not matched to a gene; V was cut back by 2 bases and J by 10 bases. Germline V gene data show CDR1 as SGHRS and CDR2 as YFSETQ. The CDR3 sequence: CASSFWGPGGLSEQFF. The CDR3 DNA sequence: TGCGCCAGCAGCTTCTGGGGTCCGGGAGGTTTAAGCGAGCAGTTCTTC. The full variable domain, rest sourced from reference TRBV5-1 and TRBJ2-1, is KAGVTQTPRYLIKTRGQQVTLSCSPISGHRSVSWYQQTPGQGLQFLFEYFSETQRNKGNFPGRFSGRQFSNSRSEMNVSTLELGDSALYLCASSFWGPGGLSEQFFGPGTRLTVL.

This clonotype was detected many times. The rearrangement links TRBV7-2 to TRBJ2-2; a possible D gene is TRBD1 (5 bases). Germline CDR1 and CDR2: SGHTA and FQGNSA. The CDR3 runs to 14 residues. V was pared by 4 bases and J by 6 bases, with 12 bases between. The CDR3 DNA reads TGTGCCAGCAGCTCCACGCAGGGTCCCGGGGAGCTGTTTTTT. Translation: CASSSTQGPGELFF.

This clonotype showed up many times. The CDR3 region is CAISESNGMGGSDTQYF. The DNA of the CDR3 is TGTGCCATCAGTGAGTCCAACGGCATGGGGGGCTCAGATACGCAGTATTTT. The rearrangement uses TRBV10-3 and TRBJ2-3; the D call may be TRBD1 or TRBD2 (6 bases each). This CDR3 comprises 17 residues. CDR1 and CDR2 (germline): ENHRY, SYGVKD. V lost 0 bases to trimming and J lost 4 bases, with 17 bases between them.

This clonotype has at least ten counts. This chain connects TRBV20-1 to TRBJ1-5, with D uncertain. Deletions cut 6 bases from V and 4 bases from J, with 10 bases between. Germline loops: CDR1 DFQATT, CDR2 SNEGSKA (reference sequence). The length of the CDR3 is 12 residues. CDR3 nucleotide sequence: TGCAGTGCGCGGATAGGGAATCAGCCCCAGCATTTT. Its translation: CSARIGNQPQHF.

This clonotype appeared many times. The genes are TRBV6-1 and TRBJ1-2; D not resolved. Trimming pared 6 bases from V and 4 bases from J, leaving 12 bases between. Germline CDR1 is MNHNS and CDR2 is SASEGT. CDR3 length equals 13 residues. CDR3 in DNA: TGTGCCAGCAGGGAGCAGGCTCCCTATGGCTACACCTTC. As protein: CASREQAPYGYTF.

The V and J genes are TRBV2 and TRBJ2-1; the D gene is possibly TRBD1 (5 bases). Germline lookup yields CDR1 SNHLY and CDR2 FYNNEI. The CDR3 length is 13 residues. The V end was cut by 7 bases, the J end by 0 bases, with 7 bases between. CDR3 coding DNA: TGTGCCAGCATCCAGGGCTCCTACAATGAGCAGTTCTTC. As protein: CASIQGSYNEQFF.